The source of this TCR beta chain is a study of blood T cell repertoires in COVID-19. The CDR3 totals 12 residues. The ends were cut back, 0 bases at V and 11 bases at J, with 10 bases in the middle. Germline-derived CDR1 and CDR2 are LGHNA and YNFKEQ. In terms of age and location, participants ranged from roughly 18 to 90 years and lived in about two dozen US areas. The repertoire was sequenced with immunoSEQ multiplex PCR; TCRdb's copy has only in-frame clones and lacks some. This sample carries some 340,000 clones, around nine tenths of them seen once, and the ten largest clones take roughly 3.9%.

The sample consisted of PBMCs or T cells enriched from blood (not recorded which). The V and J genes are TRBV4-2 and TRBJ1-2; weak D call: TRBD1 (5 bases). The sequence derives from a woman aged 25 to 45 who had been exposed to COVID-19. The chain's CDR3 is CASSQDGATYTF. CDR3 DNA sequence: TGTGCCAGCAGCCAAGATGGGGCTACTTACACCTTC.